Sequencing of this T cell receptor beta chain was carried out in a study of blood T cells in healthy people across ages. Remarks on this clonotype: What it binds is unknown. With a much larger clone just one base away, this may be a read error.

Regarding the study as a whole: Both naive CD4+ cell counts and diversity were greater in long-lived donors than in aged donors. A roughly linear age-dependent decrease characterized TCR beta diversity per million T cells. Researchers report that TCR beta diversity correlated strongly with naive T cell percentage.

A second PCR of about 7 to 11 cycles used a sample-barcoded 5' primer and a J-beta primer mix. TCRdb analysed the 5' RACE reads with MiXCR anew, one entry per CDR3 protein. The sample contains roughly 700,000 distinct CDR3 sequences, roughly 30% of which appear only once. The CDR3 totals 11 residues. Germline V gene lookup returns CDR1 SNHLY and CDR2 FYNNEI. The sequenced material came from blood. This sequence joins TRBV2 and TRBJ2-3; D is perhaps TRBD1 (5 bases). The source is a woman older than 75 in good health. This CDR3 reads CASIYTGTQYF. The DNA of the CDR3 is TGTGCCAGCATATACACAGGTACGCAGTATTTT. The whole variable domain, filled in from reference TRBV2 and TRBJ2-3, reads EPEVTQTPSHQVTQMGQEVILRCVPISNHLYFYWYRQILGQKVEFLVSFYNNEISEKSEIFDDQFSVERPDGSNFTLKIRSTKLEDSAMYFCASIYTGTQYFGPGTRLTVL.